One and the same sample provided the 15 T cell receptor beta chains below, sequenced in a study of blood T cell repertoires in COVID-19. Clones were sequenced by immunoSEQ multiplex PCR, and TCRdb holds only the in-frame ones, with some missing. Altogether around 200,000 clones are present, 88% being singletons, with the ten largest covering about 1.7%. Sequenced material: peripheral blood. The receptors were gathered from a man aged 18 to 29 with active or convalescent COVID-19.

As concerns this clone: Germline is not matched at one junction end, which may reflect a read error. The same CDR3 arises from other DNA sequences in this sample as well. V usage is TRBV10-3 and J usage is TRBJ2-1; the match to TRBD2 covers 10 bases. The CDR3 extends over 14 amino acids. CDR1 ENHRY and CDR2 SYGVKD come from the germline V gene. CDR3 protein: CAIRSGGAGDEQFF. The CDR3 bases are TGCGCCATCAGGAGCGGGGGGGCCGGCGATGAGCAGTTCTTC.

The chain carries TRBV3-1 (or the pseudogene TRBV3-2) and TRBJ2-7; 11 bases are shared with TRBD2. CDR1 LGHDT and CDR2 YNNKEL come from the germline V gene (reference sequence). With V trimmed by 3 bases and J by 6 bases, 10 bases remained unmatched. CDR3 length: 16 amino acids. DNA of the CDR3: TGTGCCAGCAGCCACCGCATAGCGGGAGGGAGCGGCGAGCAGTACTTC. It is translated as CASSHRIAGGSGEQYF.

The chain carries TRBV5-4 and TRBJ2-1; TRBD2 matches 16 bases. The trim removed 3 bases at V and 4 bases at J, leaving 4 bases unmatched. Germline V CDR1 and CDR2: SGHNT, YYREEE (reference sequence). This CDR3 region has 17 residues. The chain's CDR3 is CASSWGLAGGSYNEQFF. The DNA for the CDR3 is TGTGCCAGCAGCTGGGGACTAGCGGGAGGGTCATACAATGAGCAGTTCTTC.

CDR3 in amino acids: CASRIAGSTDTQYF. CDR3 sequence (DNA): TGTGCCAGTCGAATAGCGGGTAGCACAGATACGCAGTATTTT. The V call is TRBV19, the J call TRBJ2-3; 7 nucleotides agree with TRBD2. The CDR3 totals 14 residues. The trim removed 8 bases at V and 0 bases at J, leaving 5 bases unmatched. CDR1 LNHDA and CDR2 SQIVND come from the germline V gene (reference sequence).

The rearrangement links TRBV7-8 to TRBJ2-2; 9 nucleotides align to TRBD2. This CDR3 has 16 amino acids. The germline gives CDR1 SGHVS, CDR2 FQNEAQ. V lost 6 bases, J lost 0 bases, and 5 bases stayed unmatched. The CDR3 sequence: CASRGLATANTGELFF. The CDR3 DNA reads TGTGCCAGCAGAGGACTAGCGACAGCGAACACCGGGGAGCTGTTTTTT.

This clone was picked up one time. The chain carries TRBV6-5 and TRBJ1-3, with TRBD1 matching 9 bases. Trimming took 4 bases from V and 7 from J; bases not matched to a gene: 5. The length of the CDR3 is 14 residues. Germline lookup yields CDR1 MNHEY and CDR2 SVGAGI. This CDR3 reads CASSFAGTGNTIYF. CDR3 coding DNA: TGTGCCAGCAGTTTTGCCGGGACAGGGAACACCATATATTTT.

V is TRBV19 and J is TRBJ1-2; a possible D gene is TRBD1 (6 bases). The CDR3 spans 15 residues. Trimming took 10 bases from V and 3 from J, leaving 21 bases between them. Per germline, CDR1 LNHDA and CDR2 SQIVND (reference sequence). CDR3 coding DNA: TGTGCCACCCGGCCGGGACATGCGGTCGACTATGGCTACACCTTC. Its protein is CATRPGHAVDYGYTF.

This rearrangement joins TRBV4-1 to TRBJ2-7, with D perhaps matching TRBD1 (5 bases). Germline-derived CDR1 and CDR2 are MGHRA and YSYEKL. This CDR3 region has 12 residues. V was clipped by 5 bases and J by 3 bases, with 8 bases between them. The CDR3 DNA reads as TGCGCCAGCAGCTCAACAGGCTACGAGCAGTACTTC. It encodes CASSSTGYEQYF.

The chain recombines TRBV14 with TRBJ1-4; no reliable D call. There are 15 residues in the CDR3. Germline values: CDR1 SGHDN, CDR2 FVKESK. V was trimmed by 0 bases and J by 3 bases, leaving 8 bases between them. CDR3 nucleotides: TGTGCCAGCAGCCAAGAGGGCTTAGCTAATGAAAAACTGTTTTTT. It codes for CASSQEGLANEKLFF.

The rearrangement uses TRBV11-2 and TRBJ2-3; 7 bases map to TRBD2. CDR3 length: 16 residues. The junction had 6 bases not matched to a gene; V was cut back by 0 bases and J by 3 bases. Germline-derived CDR1 and CDR2 are SGHAT and FQNNGV. The CDR3 sequence: CASSLEAGVLTDTQYF. The CDR3 region has the DNA TGTGCCAGCAGCTTAGAGGCGGGAGTTTTAACAGATACGCAGTATTTT.

The rearrangement joins TRBV5-6 to TRBJ1-1; 7 bases agree with TRBD1. This CDR3 spans 17 amino acids. J was trimmed by 1 base and V by 4 bases; bases with no gene match: 13. CDR1 and CDR2 from the germline V gene are SGHDT and YYEEEE. The CDR3 region is CASSLIRDSYENTEAFF. The DNA of the CDR3 is TGTGCCAGCAGCCTGATCCGGGACAGTTATGAGAACACTGAAGCTTTCTTT.

The chain links TRBV7-3 to TRBJ2-1; 9 bases match TRBD2. The germline CDR1 and CDR2 sequences are SGHTA and FQGTGA. The V segment lost 1 base and the J segment 7 bases; nucleotides outside the gene matches: 17. CDR3 length: 19 amino acids. CDR3 coding DNA: TGTGCCAGCAGCTTAATTCACGCGGGAGGGCCTCTGTTGGTGAATGAGCAGTTCTTC. Protein sequence: CASSLIHAGGPLLVNEQFF.

The rearrangement links TRBV7-2 to TRBJ1-1; D may be TRBD1 (5 bases). Trimming took 1 base from V and 1 from J, leaving 10 bases between them. Germline CDR1 is SGHTA and CDR2 is FQGNSA. This CDR3 is built from 15 residues. The CDR3 is CASSLGRGRNTEAFF. The CDR3 DNA is TGTGCCAGCAGCTTAGGAAGGGGTCGGAACACTGAAGCTTTCTTT.

The CDR3 sequence: CASSYSQIDQPQHF. The CDR3 region has the DNA TGTGCCAGCAGTTACTCGCAAATAGATCAGCCCCAGCATTTT. The gene calls are TRBV6-5 and TRBJ1-5; the D is unclear. V shed 0 bases and J shed 5 bases, with 8 bases lying between them. Per germline, CDR1 MNHEY and CDR2 SVGAGI. The CDR3 is 14 amino acids.

CDR3 loop: CASSQEQGRSYTF. As DNA, the CDR3 is TGTGCCAGCAGCCAAGAACAGGGGCGGAGCTACACCTTC. The V and J genes are TRBV3-1 (or the pseudogene TRBV3-2) and TRBJ1-2; 7 positions match TRBD1. J lost 9 bases, V lost 0 bases, and 4 bases had no gene match. Germline CDR1 is LGHDT and CDR2 is YNNKEL (reference sequence). The CDR3 covers 13 residues.